The rows below give T cell receptor beta chains drawn from one sample of a study of a mutant IDH1 vaccine in newly diagnosed glioma. The method was immunoSEQ multiplex PCR; TCRdb's version includes in-frame clones alone and lacks a portion of them. The profile shows about 92,000 clones, approximately 83% of them singletons. Sequenced material: PBMCs, taken from a glioma patient treated with radiotherapy, temozolomide or both. The receptors originated from a woman aged 45-59 years with glioma. The CDR3 runs from the conserved cysteine through the conserved F or W. A D gene is named only where the DNA matches it firmly. A row's size may be missing; if present it is once, few, many or a size class.

CDR3 length	V gene	J gene	clone size	D gene	CDR3 DNA	CDR3 protein
14	TRBV4-2	TRBJ1-2	NA	NA	TGTGCCAGCAGCCAAGCTAGGGCTAACTATGGCTACACCTTC	CASSQARANYGYTF
12	TRBV10-2	TRBJ1-2	NA	NA	TGCGCCAGCTCCTCTCAGGGTAATGGCTACACCTTC	CASSSQGNGYTF
11	TRBV6-6	TRBJ2-5	once	NA	TGTGCCAGCACCTCACTGGAGACCCAGTACTTC	CASTSLETQYF
14	TRBV19	TRBJ1-2	once	TRBD1	TGTGCCAGTAGTAAGGCAGGGGGCAACTATGGCTACACCTTC	CASSKAGGNYGYTF
11	TRBV19	TRBJ2-7	NA	NA	TGTGCCAGTAGTATATTGGGGAAACAGTACTTC	CASSILGKQYF
14	TRBV5-1	TRBJ2-7	NA	TRBD1	TGCGCCAGCAGCTTGGGGGACAGTTTTGGCGAGCAGTACTTC	CASSLGDSFGEQYF
15	TRBV7-9	TRBJ2-7	NA	TRBD2	TGTGCCAGCAGCCTAGCCGGGACTAGGTACGTCGAGCAGTACTTC	CASSLAGTRYVEQYF
15	TRBV5-4	TRBJ1-1	NA	NA	TGTGCCAGCAGCTTGGTGACCCCCGGTAATACTGAAGCTTTCTTT	CASSLVTPGNTEAFF
15	TRBV9	TRBJ1-1	NA	TRBD1	TGTGCCAGCACCCCAGGGGGCGCTTGGATCACTGAAGCTTTCTTT	CASTPGGAWITEAFF
13	TRBV11-3	TRBJ1-1	once	NA	TGTGCCAGCAGCTTTTCAGTGGCTGGTGAAGCTTTCTTT	CASSFSVAGEAFF
18	TRBV4-3	TRBJ1-2	NA	TRBD1	TGCGCCAGCAGCCAAGATTTGGATGCAGGGGGCTCAAACTATGGCTACACCTTC	CASSQDLDAGGSNYGYTF
15	TRBV15	TRBJ1-2	NA	NA	TGTGCCACCAGCAGAGATAAAGGATTTAACTATGGCTACACCTTC	CATSRDKGFNYGYTF
13	TRBV6-5	TRBJ2-2	NA	NA	TGTGCCAGCAGCATCAGGGTTCACGGGGAGCTGTTTTTT	CASSIRVHGELFF
15	TRBV9	TRBJ2-3	once	TRBD1	TGTGCCAGCAGTAATACCGGGACAGGGACAGATACGCAGTATTTT	CASSNTGTGTDTQYF
14	TRBV18	TRBJ1-1	once	TRBD1	TGTGCCAGCTCACCATGGACAGGGGGCACTGAAGCTTTCTTT	CASSPWTGGTEAFF
15	TRBV5-6	TRBJ2-1	NA	TRBD2	TGTGCCAGCAGCTTGGAAGGGCCGAGGGGAGGGGAGCAGTTCTTC	CASSLEGPRGGEQFF
15	TRBV7-2	TRBJ2-5	NA	TRBD2	TGTGCCAGCAGTGTCCAGCGGGGGTCAGGAGAGACCCAGTACTTC	CASSVQRGSGETQYF
12	TRBV5-1	TRBJ2-1	NA	NA	TGCGCCAGCAGCTCTGAACTTGGAGAGCAGTTCTTC	CASSSELGEQFF
13	TRBV18	TRBJ1-1	NA	NA	TGTGCCAGCTCAGGGGCCCGCGGAACTGAAGCTTTCTTT	CASSGARGTEAFF
16	TRBV5-1	TRBJ2-5	once	TRBD2	TGCGCCAGCAGCCCGGAGGCTAGCGGGGGGCTAGAGACCCAGTACTTC	CASSPEASGGLETQYF
15	TRBV12-5	TRBJ2-3	NA	TRBD2	TGTGCTAGTGGACTCGGGACTAGCGGGACAGATACGCAGTATTTT	CASGLGTSGTDTQYF
13	TRBV10-3	TRBJ1-5	NA	NA	TGTGCCATCAGTGCCGGGCTAAGCCAGCCCCAGCATTTT	CAISAGLSQPQHF
13	TRBV19	TRBJ2-7	NA	NA	TGTGCCAGTCGTCCAGGACAGATCTACGAGCAGTACTTC	CASRPGQIYEQYF
15	TRBV2	TRBJ2-6	NA	TRBD1	TGTGCCAGCAGCCTACAGGGGGCTGGGGCCAACGTCCTGACTTTC	CASSLQGAGANVLTF
11	TRBV19	TRBJ2-7	NA	NA	TGTGCCAGTACTGGATACTACGAGCAGTACTTC	CASTGYYEQYF
16	TRBV11-1	TRBJ1-1	NA	TRBD1	TGTGCCAGCAGCCCAACAGGGGCCGAGGTCGACACTGAAGCTTTCTTT	CASSPTGAEVDTEAFF
15	TRBV6-1	TRBJ2-5	NA	TRBD2	TGTGCCAGCAGTGAAGGCGGGGGGGCCAGGGAGACCCAGTACTTC	CASSEGGGARETQYF
13	TRBV25-1	TRBJ2-4	NA	TRBD2	TGTGCCAGCAGCCATGGGGGGGTGGAAATTCAGTACTTC	CASSHGGVEIQYF
14	TRBV29-1	TRBJ1-1	NA	TRBD1	TGCAGCGGTAGAGAGGGACAGAGGAACACTGAAGCTTTCTTT	CSGREGQRNTEAFF